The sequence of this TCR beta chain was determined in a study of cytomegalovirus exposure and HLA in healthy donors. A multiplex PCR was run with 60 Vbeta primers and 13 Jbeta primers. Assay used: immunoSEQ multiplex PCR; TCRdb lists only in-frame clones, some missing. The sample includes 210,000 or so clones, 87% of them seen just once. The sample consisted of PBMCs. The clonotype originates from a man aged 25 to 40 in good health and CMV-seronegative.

CDR3 protein: CASSLQTGGDNEQFF. Here the CDR3 DNA reads TGTGCCAGCAGCCTACAGACAGGGGGTGACAATGAGCAGTTCTTC. The chain couples TRBV5-6 to TRBJ2-1; 9 nucleotides line up with TRBD1. J lost 5 bases, V lost 4 bases, and 7 bases had no gene match. The CDR3 length is 15 residues. Germline V gene data show CDR1 as SGHDT and CDR2 as YYEEEE.